The rows below give T cell receptor beta chains drawn from one sample of a study of regulatory T cells in long-lasting Graves disease. MiXCR, run by TCRdb on the multiplex PCR reads, gives a single entry per CDR3 protein. Of hundreds of thousands of distinct CDR3 sequences in the sample, about 30% were seen once. This specimen consisted of peripheral blood mononuclear cells (PBMCs), obtained when the disease was refractory, from a patient treated with antithyroid drugs. These receptors all stem from a female donor with Graves disease. CDR3s include the opening cysteine and the closing phenylalanine or tryptophan. Fields, in order: J gene, clone size, D gene, CDR3 length, V gene, CDR3 protein, CDR3 DNA. A D gene is named only where the DNA matches it firmly. Clone size is given for some rows only: seen once, a few or many times, or a class if the clone is expanded.

J: TRBJ1-1
size: -
D: -
length: 13
V: TRBV6-1
CDR3: CASSVALRTEAFF
DNA: TGTGCCAGCAGTGTTGCCTTGAGAACTGAAGCTTTCTTT

J: TRBJ1-5
size: -
D: -
length: 16
V: TRBV28
CDR3: CASSTQEFYSNQPQHF
DNA: TGTGCCAGCAGTACCCAAGAGTTCTATAGCAATCAGCCCCAGCATTTT

J: TRBJ2-5
size: few
D: TRBD2
length: 15
V: TRBV7-9
CDR3: CASSLGPSGKEAQYF
DNA: TGTGCCAGCAGCTTAGGTCCTAGCGGGAAAGAGGCCCAGTACTTC

J: TRBJ2-5
size: -
D: TRBD1
length: 12
V: TRBV29-1
CDR3: CSTDRGGETQYF
DNA: TGCAGCACGGACAGGGGTGGCGAGACCCAGTACTTC

J: TRBJ1-2
size: few
D: -
length: 14
V: TRBV12-3/TRBV12-4
CDR3: CASSRPGSQEGYTF
DNA: TGTGCCAGCAGTCGACCCGGGTCCCAGGAGGGCTACACCTTC

J: TRBJ1-4
size: -
D: -
length: 17
V: TRBV6-2/TRBV6-3
CDR3: CASRLGRISTYNEKLFF
DNA: TGTGCCAGCAGGCTGGGACGGATAAGCACGTATAATGAAAAACTGTTTTTT

J: TRBJ2-7
size: -
D: -
length: 13
V: TRBV29-1
CDR3: CSAATQVVNEQYF
DNA: TGCAGCGCCGCGACACAGGTGGTCAACGAGCAGTACTTC

J: TRBJ2-5
size: -
D: -
length: 13
V: TRBV5-1
CDR3: CASRSGPQGTQYF
DNA: TGCGCCAGCAGATCAGGACCGCAGGGGACCCAGTACTTC

J: TRBJ1-4
size: -
D: -
length: 13
V: TRBV2
CDR3: CASRGPKGEKLFF
DNA: TGTGCCAGCAGGGGACCGAAAGGGGAAAAACTGTTTTTT

J: TRBJ2-5
size: -
D: -
length: 13
V: TRBV2
CDR3: CASGQVRQETQYF
DNA: TGTGCCAGCGGCCAGGTGCGACAAGAGACCCAGTACTTC

J: TRBJ1-4
size: few
D: TRBD1
length: 14
V: TRBV6-2/TRBV6-3
CDR3: CASSQGQGREKLFF
DNA: TGTGCCAGCAGTCAGGGACAGGGGCGAGAAAAACTGTTTTTT

J: TRBJ1-4
size: -
D: -
length: 15
V: TRBV5-1
CDR3: CASSLEDLLRGKTVF
DNA: TGCGCCAGCAGCTTGGAAGACTTGCTCCGGGGAAAAACTGTTTTT

J: TRBJ1-1
size: -
D: -
length: 13
V: TRBV20-1
CDR3: CSANRDLYTEAFF
DNA: TGCAGTGCTAACAGGGATTTGTACACTGAAGCTTTCTTT

J: TRBJ1-5
size: -
D: -
length: 14
V: TRBV6-1
CDR3: CASSDLATSSPQHF
DNA: TGTGCCAGCAGTGACCTAGCTACATCAAGCCCCCAGCATTTT

J: TRBJ1-5
size: many
D: TRBD1
length: 15
V: TRBV28
CDR3: CASPTGAGGGQPQHF
DNA: TGTGCCAGTCCTACAGGGGCGGGCGGTGGTCAGCCCCAGCATTTT

J: TRBJ2-7
size: few
D: -
length: 18
V: TRBV7-9
CDR3: CASSFSGRGTKSSYEQYF
DNA: TGTGCCAGCAGCTTCAGTGGGCGGGGCACCAAGAGCTCCTACGAGCAGTACTTC

J: TRBJ1-1
size: few
D: -
length: 12
V: TRBV15
CDR3: CATSRENTEAFF
DNA: TGTGCCACCAGCAGAGAAAACACTGAAGCTTTCTTT

J: TRBJ1-6
size: -
D: -
length: 13
V: TRBV19
CDR3: CASNEQEYSPLHF
DNA: TGTGCCAGTAATGAACAGGAGTATTCACCCCTCCACTTT

J: TRBJ2-1
size: -
D: -
length: 15
V: TRBV7-3
CDR3: CASSPSLGRANEQFF
DNA: TGTGCCAGCAGCCCATCCCTGGGTCGGGCCAATGAGCAGTTCTTC

J: TRBJ1-1
size: -
D: -
length: 13
V: TRBV20-1
CDR3: CSAVERVNTEAFF
DNA: TGCAGTGCAGTAGAACGGGTGAACACTGAAGCTTTCTTT

J: TRBJ2-5
size: few
D: TRBD1
length: 14
V: TRBV3-1
CDR3: CASSPDRGQETQYF
DNA: TGTGCCAGCAGCCCGGACAGGGGGCAAGAGACCCAGTACTTC

J: TRBJ1-1
size: few
D: -
length: 13
V: TRBV14
CDR3: CASSKKGGAEAFF
DNA: TGTGCCAGCAGCAAGAAGGGAGGCGCTGAAGCTTTCTTT

J: TRBJ1-5
size: -
D: -
length: 15
V: TRBV19
CDR3: CASSIDRISNQPQHF
DNA: TGTGCCAGTAGTATAGACCGGATTTCAAATCAGCCCCAGCATTTT

J: TRBJ1-5
size: many
D: -
length: 15
V: TRBV2
CDR3: CASSSSGMGNQPQHF
DNA: TGTGCCAGCAGTTCGAGTGGTATGGGCAATCAGCCCCAGCATTTT

J: TRBJ2-7
size: -
D: TRBD2
length: 15
V: TRBV15
CDR3: CATSKRSGSSYEQYF
DNA: TGTGCCACCAGCAAACGTAGCGGGAGTTCCTACGAGCAGTACTTC

J: TRBJ2-4
size: few
D: -
length: 16
V: TRBV5-1
CDR3: CASSHDREVAKNIQYF
DNA: TGCGCCAGCAGCCACGACAGGGAGGTAGCCAAAAACATTCAGTACTTC

J: TRBJ1-2
size: -
D: TRBD1
length: 13
V: TRBV30
CDR3: CAFTQGADYGYTF
DNA: TGTGCCTTCACACAGGGGGCAGACTATGGCTACACCTTC

J: TRBJ1-1
size: many
D: -
length: 15
V: TRBV15
CDR3: CATSRDQGSYTEAFF
DNA: TGTGCCACCAGCAGAGATCAGGGATCCTACACTGAAGCTTTCTTT

J: TRBJ1-6
size: many
D: -
length: 13
V: TRBV12-3/TRBV12-4
CDR3: CASSSGAATPLHF
DNA: TGTGCCAGCAGTTCCGGGGCGGCGACACCCCTCCACTTT

J: TRBJ2-2
size: few
D: -
length: 15
V: TRBV6-1
CDR3: CASSEAQGFAGELFF
DNA: TGTGCCAGCAGTGAGGCCCAGGGATTCGCCGGGGAGCTGTTTTTT

J: TRBJ1-1
size: -
D: TRBD1
length: 14
V: TRBV5-1
CDR3: CASSLGTELAEAFF
DNA: TGCGCCAGCAGCTTAGGGACAGAGCTGGCTGAAGCTTTCTTT

J: TRBJ2-7
size: few
D: TRBD2
length: 16
V: TRBV3-1
CDR3: CASSQVGGTLENEQYF
DNA: TGTGCCAGCAGCCAAGTCGGGGGGACGCTGGAGAACGAGCAGTACTTC

J: TRBJ1-1
size: -
D: -
length: 18
V: TRBV28
CDR3: CASSLWEHPEEKNTEAFF
DNA: TGTGCCAGCAGTTTATGGGAACACCCTGAGGAGAAAAACACTGAAGCTTTCTTT

J: TRBJ2-2
size: few
D: TRBD2
length: 15
V: TRBV11-2
CDR3: CASRRLAGGGGELFF
DNA: TGTGCCAGCAGGAGACTAGCGGGAGGAGGCGGGGAGCTGTTTTTT

J: TRBJ1-2
size: -
D: TRBD1
length: 16
V: TRBV6-2/TRBV6-3
CDR3: CASSPTGGQGLYGYTF
DNA: TGTGCCAGCAGCCCTACCGGGGGACAGGGACTCTATGGCTACACCTTC

J: TRBJ1-1
size: many
D: -
length: 14
V: TRBV12-3/TRBV12-4
CDR3: CASSLTGWNTEAFF
DNA: TGTGCCAGCAGTTTAACAGGCTGGAACACTGAAGCTTTCTTT

J: TRBJ1-2
size: once
D: -
length: 15
V: TRBV6-5
CDR3: CASSYLEADGRGYTF
DNA: TGTGCCAGCAGTTACCTGGAAGCCGATGGACGTGGCTACACCTTC

J: TRBJ1-4
size: few
D: -
length: 13
V: TRBV28
CDR3: CASTITGLEKLFF
DNA: TGTGCCAGCACTATCACAGGGTTGGAAAAACTGTTTTTT

J: TRBJ1-5
size: -
D: -
length: 14
V: TRBV13
CDR3: CASSVGAGDQPQHF
DNA: TGTGCCAGCAGCGTAGGAGCGGGGGATCAGCCCCAGCATTTT

J: TRBJ2-7
size: -
D: -
length: 13
V: TRBV20-1
CDR3: CSARAWSTYEQYF
DNA: TGCAGTGCTAGAGCCTGGTCCACCTACGAGCAGTACTTC

J: TRBJ1-1
size: few
D: -
length: 12
V: TRBV19
CDR3: CASSGRSTEAFF
DNA: TGTGCCAGTAGCGGACGCAGCACTGAAGCTTTCTTT

J: TRBJ1-4
size: -
D: TRBD1
length: 18
V: TRBV5-5
CDR3: CASKRRGQGAVANEKLFF
DNA: TGTGCCAGCAAGCGGCGGGGACAGGGGGCCGTAGCTAATGAAAAACTGTTTTTT

J: TRBJ1-6
size: -
D: TRBD1
length: 15
V: TRBV5-1
CDR3: CASSLGDRDNSPLHF
DNA: TGCGCCAGCAGCTTGGGGGACAGGGATAATTCACCCCTCCACTTT

J: TRBJ2-5
size: -
D: TRBD2
length: 15
V: TRBV5-6
CDR3: CASSLSSGSQETQYF
DNA: TGTGCCAGCAGCTTGTCTAGCGGGTCACAAGAGACCCAGTACTTC

J: TRBJ2-2
size: -
D: -
length: 16
V: TRBV5-1
CDR3: CASSLVAETNTGELFF
DNA: TGCGCCAGCAGCTTGGTGGCAGAGACGAACACCGGGGAGCTGTTTTTT

J: TRBJ2-7
size: few
D: TRBD2
length: 15
V: TRBV10-2
CDR3: CASSARSGSFYEQYF
DNA: TGCGCCAGCAGTGCCCGCAGCGGGAGTTTCTACGAGCAGTACTTC

J: TRBJ2-7
size: few
D: -
length: 15
V: TRBV15
CDR3: CATSRDPAGSYEQYF
DNA: TGTGCCACCAGCAGGGACCCGGCGGGTTCTTACGAGCAGTACTTC

J: TRBJ1-1
size: -
D: -
length: 13
V: TRBV7-3
CDR3: CASSPKGLAEAFF
DNA: TGTGCCAGCAGCCCAAAAGGGTTAGCTGAAGCTTTCTTT

J: TRBJ2-5
size: few
D: TRBD2
length: 15
V: TRBV12-3/TRBV12-4
CDR3: CASSQAGGWQETQYF
DNA: TGTGCCAGCAGCCAAGCGGGGGGCTGGCAAGAGACCCAGTACTTC

J: TRBJ2-6
size: many
D: -
length: 14
V: TRBV6-1
CDR3: CASSEDSGANVLTF
DNA: TGTGCCAGCAGTGAAGACTCTGGGGCCAACGTCCTGACTTTC

J: TRBJ1-4
size: -
D: -
length: 17
V: TRBV27
CDR3: CASSKDNVVATNEKLFF
DNA: TGTGCCAGCAGTAAGGACAACGTAGTTGCAACTAATGAAAAACTGTTTTTT

J: TRBJ1-2
size: many
D: TRBD1
length: 15
V: TRBV12-3/TRBV12-4
CDR3: CASSYRTGRNYGYTF
DNA: TGTGCCAGCAGCTACCGGACAGGGCGGAACTATGGCTACACCTTC

J: TRBJ1-1
size: few
D: -
length: 12
V: TRBV29-1
CDR3: CSVGGPDTEAFF
DNA: TGCAGCGTTGGGGGTCCGGACACTGAAGCTTTCTTT

J: TRBJ1-2
size: few
D: -
length: 14
V: TRBV19
CDR3: CASSIVGRNYGYTF
DNA: TGTGCCAGTAGTATAGTTGGCAGGAACTATGGCTACACCTTC